This T cell receptor (beta chain) was recorded in a study of technical replicates of blood from a few donors. Using immunoSEQ multiplex PCR, the repertoire was profiled, and TCRdb retains in-frame clones only, with some absent. This table has some 66,000 clones, approximately 90% appearing once. The receptor was derived from a human donor in good health. Some clones in this sample may be carry-over from other donors' samples. The sample consisted of PBMCs.

The CDR3, as DNA: TGCGCCAGCAGCTTGGGGGCAGGCCGGGAGACCCAGTACTTC. Protein product: CASSLGAGRETQYF. The chain employs TRBV5-1 and TRBJ2-5; D gene ambiguous. CDR3 length equals 14 residues. CDR1 SGHRS and CDR2 YFSETQ come from the germline V gene. The V end lost 0 bases, the J end lost 5 bases, and 11 bases lay between the germline ends.